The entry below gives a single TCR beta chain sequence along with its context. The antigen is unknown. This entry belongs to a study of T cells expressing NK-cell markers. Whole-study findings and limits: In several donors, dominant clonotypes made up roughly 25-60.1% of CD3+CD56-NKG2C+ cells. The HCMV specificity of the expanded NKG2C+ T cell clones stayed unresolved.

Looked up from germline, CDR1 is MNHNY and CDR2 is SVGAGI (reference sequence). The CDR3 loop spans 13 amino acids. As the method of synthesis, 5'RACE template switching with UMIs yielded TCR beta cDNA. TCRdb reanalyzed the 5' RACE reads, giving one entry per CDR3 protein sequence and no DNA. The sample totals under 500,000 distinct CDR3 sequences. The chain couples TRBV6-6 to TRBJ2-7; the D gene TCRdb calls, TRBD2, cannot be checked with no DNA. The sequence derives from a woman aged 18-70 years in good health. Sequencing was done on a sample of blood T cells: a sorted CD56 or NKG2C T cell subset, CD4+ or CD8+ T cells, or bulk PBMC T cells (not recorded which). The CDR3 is CASSFLHGYEQYF.